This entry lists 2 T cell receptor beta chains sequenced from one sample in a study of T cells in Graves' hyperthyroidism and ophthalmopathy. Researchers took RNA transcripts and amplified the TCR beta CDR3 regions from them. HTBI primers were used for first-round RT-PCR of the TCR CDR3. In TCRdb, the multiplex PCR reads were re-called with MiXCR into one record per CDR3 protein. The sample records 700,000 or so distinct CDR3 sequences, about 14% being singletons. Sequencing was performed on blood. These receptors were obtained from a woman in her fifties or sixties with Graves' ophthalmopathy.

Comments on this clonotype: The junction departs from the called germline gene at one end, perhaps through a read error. The CDR3 DNA reads as TGTGCCAGCAGCTTAGATCGGGGGAGGGCCAGCACAAATACGCAGTATTTT. As protein: CASSLDRGRASTNTQYF. The J gene is TRBJ2-3, the V gene TRBV7-9; 7 bases map to TRBD2. The CDR3 is 17 residues long. The germline V gene has CDR1 SEHNR and CDR2 FQNEAQ (reference sequence).

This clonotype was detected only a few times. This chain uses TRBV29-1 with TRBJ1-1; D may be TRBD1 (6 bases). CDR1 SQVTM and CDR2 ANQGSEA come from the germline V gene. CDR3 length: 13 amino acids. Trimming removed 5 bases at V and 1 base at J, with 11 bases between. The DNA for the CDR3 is TGCAGCGTTTTACAGGGCCCGAACACTGAAGCTTTCTTT. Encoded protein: CSVLQGPNTEAFF.